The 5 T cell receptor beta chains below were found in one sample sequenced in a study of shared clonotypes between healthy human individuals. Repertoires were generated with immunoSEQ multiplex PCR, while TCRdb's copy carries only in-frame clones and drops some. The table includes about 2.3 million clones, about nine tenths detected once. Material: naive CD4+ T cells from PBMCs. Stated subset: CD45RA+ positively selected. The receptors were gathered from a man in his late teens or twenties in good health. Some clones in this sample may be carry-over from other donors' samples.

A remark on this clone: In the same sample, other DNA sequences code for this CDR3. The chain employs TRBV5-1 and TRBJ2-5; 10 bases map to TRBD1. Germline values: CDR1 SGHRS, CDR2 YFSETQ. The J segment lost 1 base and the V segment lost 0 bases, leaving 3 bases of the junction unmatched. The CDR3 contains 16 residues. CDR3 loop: CASSLGQGAGQETQYF. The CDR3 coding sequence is TGCGCCAGCAGCTTGGGACAGGGGGCTGGCCAAGAGACCCAGTACTTC.

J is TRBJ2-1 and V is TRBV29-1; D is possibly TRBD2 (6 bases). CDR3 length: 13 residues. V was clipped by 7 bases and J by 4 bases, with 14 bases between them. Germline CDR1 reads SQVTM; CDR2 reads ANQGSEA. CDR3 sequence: CSGRESTYNEQFF. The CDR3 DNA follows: TGCAGCGGTCGGGAGTCCACTTACAATGAGCAGTTCTTC.

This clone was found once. The CDR3 here is CASSQLATPQYF. CDR3 nucleotide sequence: TGTGCCAGCAGCCAACTAGCGACCCCGCAGTATTTT. The genes are TRBV6-5 and TRBJ2-3; the match to TRBD2 covers 7 bases. Germline CDR1 and CDR2: MNHEY and SVGAGI. CDR3 length: 12 residues. Losses at the gene ends were 6 bases for V and 10 bases for J; bases not matched to a gene: 7.

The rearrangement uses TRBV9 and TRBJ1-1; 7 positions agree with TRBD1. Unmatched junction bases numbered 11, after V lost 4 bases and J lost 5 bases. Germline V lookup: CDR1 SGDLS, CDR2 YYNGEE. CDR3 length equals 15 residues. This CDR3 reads CASSTVTGHQTEAFF. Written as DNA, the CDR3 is TGTGCCAGCAGCACAGTGACAGGGCATCAAACTGAAGCTTTCTTT.

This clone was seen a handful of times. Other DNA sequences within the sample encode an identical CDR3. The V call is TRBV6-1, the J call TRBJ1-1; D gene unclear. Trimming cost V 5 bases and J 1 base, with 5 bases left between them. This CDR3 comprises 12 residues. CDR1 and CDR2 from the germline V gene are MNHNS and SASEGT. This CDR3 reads CASSRQNTEAFF. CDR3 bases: TGTGCCAGCAGTAGACAGAACACTGAAGCTTTCTTT.